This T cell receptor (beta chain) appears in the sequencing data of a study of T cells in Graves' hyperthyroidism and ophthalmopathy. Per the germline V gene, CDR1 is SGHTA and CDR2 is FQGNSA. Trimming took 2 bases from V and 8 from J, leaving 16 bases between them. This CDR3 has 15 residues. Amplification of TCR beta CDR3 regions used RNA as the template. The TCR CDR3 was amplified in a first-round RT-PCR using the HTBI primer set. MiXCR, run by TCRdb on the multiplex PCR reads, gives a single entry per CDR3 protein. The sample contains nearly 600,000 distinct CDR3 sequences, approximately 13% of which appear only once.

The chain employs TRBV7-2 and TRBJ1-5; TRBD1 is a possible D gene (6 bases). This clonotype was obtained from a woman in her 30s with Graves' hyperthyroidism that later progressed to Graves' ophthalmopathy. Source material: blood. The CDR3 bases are TGTGCCAGCAGCTTACGGGGCAGGGGTCTTGAGCCCCAGCATTTT. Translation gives CASSLRGRGLEPQHF.